This T cell receptor (beta chain) is drawn from a study of T cell responses to AZD1222 COVID-19 vaccine. The study's findings and limits: The donor cohort was predominantly white British with a female majority, and clonal diversity may have been underestimated. Unmutated regions of variants are reportedly targeted by nearly half of spike-specific TCRs. Spike-spanning, vaccine-associated CD4 TCRs were dominant at 160-218 and 743-854.

Of note for this clone: The antigen is not known.

The CDR3 is 11 amino acids. CDR1 is SGHRS and CDR2 is YFSETQ in the germline V gene. The ends were cut back, 3 bases at V and 15 bases at J, with 13 bases in the middle. Method: immunoSEQ multiplex PCR; TCRdb's copy keeps in-frame clones and lacks some. Of around 94,000 clones listed, 84% are singletons. The rearrangement joins TRBV5-1 to TRBJ2-1; D is perhaps TRBD1 (6 bases). This sample comprised peripheral blood, obtained on day 0 of AZD1222 vaccination. This receptor was taken from an adult in good health. In nucleotides, the CDR3 is TGCGCCAGCAGCTCAAACAGGGTCCCGTTCTTC. Protein sequence: CASSSNRVPFF.